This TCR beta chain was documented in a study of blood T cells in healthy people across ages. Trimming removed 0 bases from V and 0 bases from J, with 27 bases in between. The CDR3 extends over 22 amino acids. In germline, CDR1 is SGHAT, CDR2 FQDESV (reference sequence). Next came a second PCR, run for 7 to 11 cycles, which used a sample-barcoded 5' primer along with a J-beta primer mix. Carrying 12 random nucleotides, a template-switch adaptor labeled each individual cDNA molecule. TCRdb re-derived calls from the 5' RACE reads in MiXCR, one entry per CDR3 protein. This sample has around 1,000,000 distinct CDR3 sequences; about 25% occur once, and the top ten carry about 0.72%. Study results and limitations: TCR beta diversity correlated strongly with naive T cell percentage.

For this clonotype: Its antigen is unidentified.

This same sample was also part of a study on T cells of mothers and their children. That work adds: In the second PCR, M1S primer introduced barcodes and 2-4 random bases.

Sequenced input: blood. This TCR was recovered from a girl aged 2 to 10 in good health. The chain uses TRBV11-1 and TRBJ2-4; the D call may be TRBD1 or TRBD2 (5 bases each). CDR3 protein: CASSLAGEPHPETNLAKNIQYF. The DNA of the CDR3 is TGTGCCAGCAGCTTAGCGGGGGAACCGCATCCAGAGACCAACCTAGCCAAAAACATTCAGTACTTC.